This TCR beta chain is drawn from a study of T cells in Graves' hyperthyroidism and ophthalmopathy. General study findings and limits: Most thyroid clonotypes with frequency above 0.001 were detected in blood.

Ophthalmopathy patients all had a Clinical Activity Score of at least 3, a NOSPECS grade of at least 4 and disease under 3 months old. This CDR3 comprises 14 residues. The trim removed 1 base at V and 1 base at J, leaving 1 base unmatched. Germline loops: CDR1 SEHNR, CDR2 FQNEAQ (reference sequence). TCR beta CDR3 regions were amplified from RNA. When the TCR CDR3 underwent first-round RT-PCR, the HTBI primer set was used. TCRdb independently ran MiXCR on the multiplex PCR reads; one entry per CDR3 protein. The sample consists of about 520,000 distinct CDR3 sequences, approximately 25% of them appearing once. This clonotype was observed at least ten times. The antigen remains unidentified.

Sequences were obtained from blood. This chain joins TRBV7-9 and TRBJ2-7; TRBD2 agrees at 7 bases. This TCR came from a woman aged 25 to 39 with Graves' ophthalmopathy. This CDR3 reads CASSLDGGSYEQYF. In DNA, the CDR3 is TGTGCCAGCAGCTTAGACGGGGGGTCCTACGAGCAGTACTTC.